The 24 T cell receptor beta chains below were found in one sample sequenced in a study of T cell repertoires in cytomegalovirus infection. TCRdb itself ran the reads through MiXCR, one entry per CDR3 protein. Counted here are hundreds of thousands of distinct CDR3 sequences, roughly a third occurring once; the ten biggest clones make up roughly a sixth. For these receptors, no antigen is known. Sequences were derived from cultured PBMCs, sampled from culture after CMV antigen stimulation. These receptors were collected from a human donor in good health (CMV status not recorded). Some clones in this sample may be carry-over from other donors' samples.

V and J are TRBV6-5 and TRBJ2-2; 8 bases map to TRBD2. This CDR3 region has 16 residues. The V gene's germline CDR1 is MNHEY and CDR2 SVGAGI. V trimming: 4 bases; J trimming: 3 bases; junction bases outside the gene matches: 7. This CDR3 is CASSWTGGPDTGELFF. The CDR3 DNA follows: TGTGCCAGCAGTTGGACGGGAGGGCCAGACACCGGGGAGCTGTTTTTT.

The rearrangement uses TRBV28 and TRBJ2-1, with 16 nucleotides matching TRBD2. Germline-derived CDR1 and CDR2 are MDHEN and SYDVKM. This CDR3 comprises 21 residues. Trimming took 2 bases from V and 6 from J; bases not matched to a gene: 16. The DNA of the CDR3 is TGTGCCAGCAGTTTAGGGGGGGGGGCCGGGACTAGCGGGAGGGCCGGCAATGAGCAGTTCTTC. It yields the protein CASSLGGGAGTSGRAGNEQFF.

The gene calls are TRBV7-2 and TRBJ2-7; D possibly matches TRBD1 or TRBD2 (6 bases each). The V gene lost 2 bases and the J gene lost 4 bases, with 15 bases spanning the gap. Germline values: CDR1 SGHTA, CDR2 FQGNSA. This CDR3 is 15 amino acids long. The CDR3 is CASSLLGGSEYEQYF. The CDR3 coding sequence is TGTGCCAGCAGCTTATTAGGGGGGAGTGAGTACGAGCAGTACTTC. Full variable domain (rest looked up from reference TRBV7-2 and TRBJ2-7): GAGVSQSPSNKVTEKGKDVELRCDPISGHTALYWYRQSLGQGLEFLIYFQGNSAPDKSGLPSDRFSAERTGGSVSTLTIQRTQQEDSAVYLCASSLLGGSEYEQYFGPGTRLTVT.

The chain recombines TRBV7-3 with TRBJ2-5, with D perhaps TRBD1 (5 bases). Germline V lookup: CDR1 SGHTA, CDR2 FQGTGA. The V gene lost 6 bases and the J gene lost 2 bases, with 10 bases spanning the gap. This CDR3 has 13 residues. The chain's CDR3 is CASRGAVQETQYF. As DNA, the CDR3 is TGTGCCAGCAGAGGGGCGGTTCAAGAGACCCAGTACTTC.

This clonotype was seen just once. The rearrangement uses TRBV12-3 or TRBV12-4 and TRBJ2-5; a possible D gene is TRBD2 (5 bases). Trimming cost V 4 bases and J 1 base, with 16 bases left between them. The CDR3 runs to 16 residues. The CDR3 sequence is CASSSGTSIFQETQYF. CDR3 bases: TGTGCCAGCAGTTCAGGAACTAGTATCTTCCAAGAGACCCAGTACTTC.

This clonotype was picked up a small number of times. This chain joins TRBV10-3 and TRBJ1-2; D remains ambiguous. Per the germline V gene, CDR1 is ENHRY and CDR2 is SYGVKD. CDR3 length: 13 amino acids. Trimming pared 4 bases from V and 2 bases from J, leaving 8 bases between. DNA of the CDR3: TGTGCCATCAGTGGTACCGTGAACTATGGCTACACCTTC. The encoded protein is CAISGTVNYGYTF.

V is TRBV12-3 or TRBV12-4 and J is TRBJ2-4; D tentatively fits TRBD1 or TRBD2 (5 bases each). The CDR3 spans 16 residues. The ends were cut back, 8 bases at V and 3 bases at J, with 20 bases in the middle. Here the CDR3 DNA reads TGTGCCAGCGGTCCCCGGGGCACCGCCCGCAAAAACATTCAGTACTTC. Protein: CASGPRGTARKNIQYF.

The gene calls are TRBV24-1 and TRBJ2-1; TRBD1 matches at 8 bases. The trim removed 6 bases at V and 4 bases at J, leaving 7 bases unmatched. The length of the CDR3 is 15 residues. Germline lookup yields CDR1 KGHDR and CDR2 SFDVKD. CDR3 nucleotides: TGTGCCACCAGTACGACAGGGGCTTCTTACAATGAGCAGTTCTTC. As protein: CATSTTGASYNEQFF.

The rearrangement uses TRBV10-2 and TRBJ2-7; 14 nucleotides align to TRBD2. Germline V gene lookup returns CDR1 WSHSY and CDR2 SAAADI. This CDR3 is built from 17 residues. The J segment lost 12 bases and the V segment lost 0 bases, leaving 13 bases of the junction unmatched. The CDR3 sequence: CASSESGTSGGLRRVYV. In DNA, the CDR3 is TGCGCCAGCAGTGAGTCCGGGACTAGCGGGGGTCTCCGGAGGGTGTACGTC.

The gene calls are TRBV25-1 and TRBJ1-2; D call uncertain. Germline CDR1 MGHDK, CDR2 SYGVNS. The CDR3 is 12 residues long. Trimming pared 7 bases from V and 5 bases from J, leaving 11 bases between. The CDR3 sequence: CASTTKAYGYTF. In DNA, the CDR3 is TGTGCCAGCACCACGAAAGCGTATGGCTACACCTTC.

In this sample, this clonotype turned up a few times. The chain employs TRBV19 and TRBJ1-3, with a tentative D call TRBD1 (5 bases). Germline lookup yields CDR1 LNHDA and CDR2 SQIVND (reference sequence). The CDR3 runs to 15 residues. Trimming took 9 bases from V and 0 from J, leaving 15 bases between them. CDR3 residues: CASSPTVISGNTIYF. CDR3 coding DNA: TGTGCCAGCTCTCCGACAGTAATCTCTGGAAACACCATATATTTT. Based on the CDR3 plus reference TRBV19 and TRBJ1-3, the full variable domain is DGGITQSPKYLFRKEGQNVTLSCEQNLNHDAMYWYRQDPGQGLRLIYYSQIVNDFQKGDIAEGYSVSREKKESFPLTVTSAQKNPTAFYLCASSPTVISGNTIYFGEGSWLTVV.

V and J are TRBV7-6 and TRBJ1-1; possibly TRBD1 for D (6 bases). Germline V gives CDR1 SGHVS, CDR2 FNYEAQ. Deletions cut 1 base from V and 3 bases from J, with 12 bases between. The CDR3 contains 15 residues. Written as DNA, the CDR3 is TGTGCCAGCAGCTTAGGCGGGGGGCGGGACACTGAAGCTTTCTTT. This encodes CASSLGGGRDTEAFF.

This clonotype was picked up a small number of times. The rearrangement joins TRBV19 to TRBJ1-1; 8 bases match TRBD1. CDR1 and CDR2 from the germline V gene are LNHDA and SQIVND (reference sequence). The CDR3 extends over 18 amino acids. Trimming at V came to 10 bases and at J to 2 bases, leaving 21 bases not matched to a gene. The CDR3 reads CATYSPNRGKRTNTEAFF. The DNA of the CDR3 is TGTGCCACCTACTCCCCTAACAGGGGGAAACGGACAAACACTGAAGCTTTCTTT.

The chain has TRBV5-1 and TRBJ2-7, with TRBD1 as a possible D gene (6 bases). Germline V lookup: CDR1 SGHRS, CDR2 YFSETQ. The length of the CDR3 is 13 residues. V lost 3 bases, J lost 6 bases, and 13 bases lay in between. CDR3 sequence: CASSWDTSGEQYV. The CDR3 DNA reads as TGCGCCAGCAGCTGGGACACCTCGGGCGAGCAGTACGTC.

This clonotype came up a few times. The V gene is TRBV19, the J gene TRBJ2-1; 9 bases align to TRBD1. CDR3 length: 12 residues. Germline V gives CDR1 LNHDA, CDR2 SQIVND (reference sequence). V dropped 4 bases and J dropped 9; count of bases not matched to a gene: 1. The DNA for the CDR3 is TGTGCCAGTAGTAACAGGGGGCCTGAGCAGTTCTTC. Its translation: CASSNRGPEQFF.

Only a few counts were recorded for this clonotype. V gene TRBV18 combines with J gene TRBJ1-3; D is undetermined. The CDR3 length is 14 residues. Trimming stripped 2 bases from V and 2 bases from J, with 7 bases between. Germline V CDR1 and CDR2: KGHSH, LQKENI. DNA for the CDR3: TGTGCCAGCTCACCAAAAGGTCCTGGAAACACCATATATTTT. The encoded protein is CASSPKGPGNTIYF.

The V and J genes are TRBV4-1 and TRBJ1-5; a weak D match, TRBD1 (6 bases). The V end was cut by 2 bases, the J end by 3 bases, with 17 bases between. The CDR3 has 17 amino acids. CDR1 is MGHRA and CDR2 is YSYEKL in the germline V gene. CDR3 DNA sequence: TGCGCCAGCAGCCAATCAGAGACAGGAACTGACAATCAGCCCCAGCATTTT. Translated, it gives CASSQSETGTDNQPQHF.

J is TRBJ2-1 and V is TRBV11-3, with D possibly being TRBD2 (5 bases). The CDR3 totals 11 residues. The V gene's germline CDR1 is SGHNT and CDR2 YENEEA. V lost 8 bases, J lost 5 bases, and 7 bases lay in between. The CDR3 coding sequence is TGTGCCAGCTTACTAGACAATGAGCAGTTCTTC. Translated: CASLLDNEQFF.

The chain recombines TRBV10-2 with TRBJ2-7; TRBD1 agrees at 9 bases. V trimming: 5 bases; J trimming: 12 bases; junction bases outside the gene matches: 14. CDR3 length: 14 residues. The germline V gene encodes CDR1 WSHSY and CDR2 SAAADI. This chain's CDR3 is CASSLSETGGLRYV. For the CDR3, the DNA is TGCGCCAGCAGTCTCTCGGAGACAGGGGGACTTCGGTACGTC.

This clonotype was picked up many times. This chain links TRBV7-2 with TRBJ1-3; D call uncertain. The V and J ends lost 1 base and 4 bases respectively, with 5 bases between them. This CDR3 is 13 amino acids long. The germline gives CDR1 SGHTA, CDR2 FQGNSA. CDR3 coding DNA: TGTGCCAGCAGCTTAGTTAAAGGAAACACCATATATTTT. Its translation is CASSLVKGNTIYF.

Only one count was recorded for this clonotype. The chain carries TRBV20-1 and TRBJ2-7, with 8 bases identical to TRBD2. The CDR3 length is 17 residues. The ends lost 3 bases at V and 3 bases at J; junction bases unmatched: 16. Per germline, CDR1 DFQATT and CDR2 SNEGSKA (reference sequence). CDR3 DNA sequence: TGCAGTGCTAGGATGGCGGGAGGACTGTCTAATTTCTACGAGCAGTACTTC. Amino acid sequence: CSARMAGGLSNFYEQYF.

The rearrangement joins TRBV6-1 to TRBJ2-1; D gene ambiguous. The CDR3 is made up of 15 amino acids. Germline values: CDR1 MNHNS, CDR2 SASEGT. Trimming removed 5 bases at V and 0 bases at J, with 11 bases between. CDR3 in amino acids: CASSSALSSYNEQFF. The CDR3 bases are TGTGCCAGCAGTTCTGCGTTGAGCTCCTACAATGAGCAGTTCTTC.

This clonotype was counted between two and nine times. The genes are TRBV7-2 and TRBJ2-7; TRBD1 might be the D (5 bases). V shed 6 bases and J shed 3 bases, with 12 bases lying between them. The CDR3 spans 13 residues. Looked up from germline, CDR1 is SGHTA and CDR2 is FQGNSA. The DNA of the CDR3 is TGTGCCAGCAGTATTGGGGCTCTCTACGAGCAGTACTTC. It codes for CASSIGALYEQYF.

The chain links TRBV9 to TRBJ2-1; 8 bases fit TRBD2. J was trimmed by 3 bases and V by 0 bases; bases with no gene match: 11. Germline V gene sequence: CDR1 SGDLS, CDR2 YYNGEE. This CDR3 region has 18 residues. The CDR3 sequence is CASSVDPRGGPGYNEQFF. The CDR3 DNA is TGTGCCAGCAGCGTAGACCCACGGGGGGGCCCCGGCTACAATGAGCAGTTCTTC.